This TCR beta chain was recovered during a study of CD8+CD57+ T cells in acquired aplastic anemia. Study-wide results and limits: Over 25 CD8+ CDR3 sequences occurred in both the patients and the controls.

With respect to this clonotype: Its target is not known.

TCR beta VDJ and CDR3 profiling used genomic DNA as template. TCRdb re-called the reads with MiXCR, one entry per CDR3 protein. Here the sample spans about 130,000 distinct CDR3 sequences, about half being singletons. The sequence was collected from a human donor in good health, serving as a control. Specimen: sorted CD4+, CD8+, or CD8+CD57+ T cells (not recorded which) from PBMCs.

CDR3 nucleotide sequence: TGCAGTGCCATCTCGTCTAGCGGGGGTTCTCCCAGGAGCGAGCAGTACTTC. This sequence encodes CSAISSSGGSPRSEQYF. This chain connects TRBV20-1 to TRBJ2-7; TRBD2 matches at 10 bases. The V and J ends lost 6 bases and 6 bases, in that order; junction bases with no gene match: 20. The germline gives CDR1 DFQATT, CDR2 SNEGSKA (reference sequence). The CDR3 extends over 17 amino acids.